Given below is one T cell receptor (beta chain) in context. The CDR3 has 15 residues. In germline, CDR1 is SNHLY, CDR2 FYNNEI. The germline V and J ends were trimmed by 7 bases and 1 base, with 17 bases remaining between them. Clones were read by immunoSEQ multiplex PCR, and TCRdb kept only the in-frame ones, dropping some. In the table there are 65,000 to 95,000 clones, 93% of which are singletons. The data are from a study of technical replicates of blood from a handful of donors. The sequence was collected from a human donor in good health. The sequencing sample was made of T cells isolated from PBMCs. The chain has TRBV2 and TRBJ2-7; no definite D call. CDR3 DNA: TGTGCCAGCACCCCGACGGTGAGGCAGTCCTACGAGCAGTACTTC. It codes for CASTPTVRQSYEQYF.